These 9 T cell receptor beta chains originate from one sample sequenced in a study of blood T cell repertoires in COVID-19. Data came from immunoSEQ multiplex PCR; TCRdb stores just in-frame clones and leaves some out. Here the sample spans 70,000 to 95,000 clones, approximately 92% being singletons. Sequenced material: peripheral blood. Source of these receptors: a woman aged 55-69 years with active COVID-19.

The table lists this clone with a few counts. The chain joins TRBV4-3 to TRBJ1-2; maybe TRBD1 (5 bases). The V end was cut by 5 bases, the J end by 1 base, with 11 bases between. This CDR3 has 14 amino acids. Germline CDR1 reads LGHNA; CDR2 reads YSLEER. CDR3 bases: TGCGCCAGCAGCTTGGCGGGGGATAACTATGGCTACACCTTC. Translated: CASSLAGDNYGYTF.

This sequence joins TRBV24-1 and TRBJ2-1, with 9 bases matching TRBD2. CDR3 size: 16 residues. CDR1 is KGHDR and CDR2 is SFDVKD in the germline V gene. The J segment lost 9 bases and the V segment lost 4 bases, leaving 12 bases of the junction unmatched. CDR3 region: CATSDPASGMKGEQFF. The CDR3, as DNA: TGTGCCACCAGTGACCCCGCTAGCGGGATGAAGGGTGAGCAGTTCTTC.

The CDR3 coding sequence is TGTGCCAGCAGTGCGGCACGGGTCCGGCGGCCCCAGCATTTT. This codes for CASSAARVRRPQHF. The chain links TRBV28 to TRBJ1-5; D call uncertain. The CDR3 extends over 14 amino acids. Germline V gene sequence: CDR1 MDHEN, CDR2 SYDVKM. Trimming took off 5 bases at V and 9 bases at J, with 17 bases between the two ends.

V usage is TRBV11-2 and J usage is TRBJ2-1, with a tentative D call TRBD2 (6 bases). CDR1 and CDR2 (germline): SGHAT, FQNNGV. The CDR3 totals 15 residues. Deletions cut 0 bases from V and 4 bases from J, with 10 bases between. The CDR3 here is CASSLDRGGYNEQFF. In nucleotides, the CDR3 is TGTGCCAGCAGCTTAGATCGTGGGGGGTACAATGAGCAGTTCTTC.

In this sample, this clone turned up once. The chain has TRBV4-1 and TRBJ2-5, with 8 bases matching TRBD1. CDR1 and CDR2 (germline): MGHRA, YSYEKL. V trimming: 1 base; J trimming: 2 bases; junction bases outside the gene matches: 6. The CDR3 is 16 residues long. CDR3: CASSQGDRGQQETQYF. The CDR3 coding sequence is TGCGCCAGCAGCCAAGGAGACAGGGGCCAGCAAGAGACCCAGTACTTC.

V usage is TRBV5-1 and J usage is TRBJ1-5, with 7 bases identical to TRBD1. CDR1 is SGHRS and CDR2 is YFSETQ in the germline V gene. The CDR3 loop spans 15 amino acids. The ends lost 2 bases at V and 7 bases at J; junction bases unmatched: 9. The CDR3 region is CASSLGGKVGQPQHF. The CDR3 DNA is TGCGCCAGCAGCTTAGGGGGCAAAGTAGGACAGCCCCAGCATTTT. The complete variable domain, with remaining parts taken from reference TRBV5-1 and TRBJ1-5, reads KAGVTQTPRYLIKTRGQQVTLSCSPISGHRSVSWYQQTPGQGLQFLFEYFSETQRNKGNFPGRFSGRQFSNSRSEMNVSTLELGDSALYLCASSLGGKVGQPQHFGDGTRLSIL.

The chain uses TRBV9 and TRBJ1-4; D perhaps matches TRBD1 (6 bases). V was cut by 2 bases and J by 10 bases, with 15 bases left in between. Germline V CDR1 and CDR2: SGDLS, YYNGEE. The CDR3 loop spans 14 amino acids. The CDR3 sequence: CASSVTGDGGKLFF. Written as DNA, the CDR3 is TGTGCCAGCAGCGTGACAGGAGATGGGGGAAAACTGTTTTTT.

This chain links TRBV28 with TRBJ2-2, with D maybe TRBD1 (5 bases). In germline, CDR1 is MDHEN, CDR2 SYDVKM. This CDR3 has 15 amino acids. Trimming took 2 bases from V and 5 from J, leaving 12 bases between them. This chain's CDR3 is CASSLVGARTGELFF. CDR3 sequence (DNA): TGTGCCAGCAGTTTAGTTGGGGCTCGGACCGGGGAGCTGTTTTTT. Using reference TRBV28 and TRBJ2-2 for the parts outside the CDR3, the full variable domain is DVKVTQSSRYLVKRTGEKVFLECVQDMDHENMFWYRQDPGLGLRLIYFSYDVKMKEKGDIPEGYSVSREKKERFSLILESASTNQTSMYLCASSLVGARTGELFFGEGSRLTVL.

The rearrangement joins TRBV13 to TRBJ2-7; perhaps TRBD1 as D (6 bases). V was cut by 6 bases and J by 7 bases, with 7 bases left in between. This CDR3 region has 10 residues. The germline gives CDR1 PRHDT, CDR2 FYEKMQ (reference sequence). The CDR3 DNA reads TGTGCCAGCAGTAGGGGGGAGCAGTACTTC. Its translation: CASSRGEQYF.